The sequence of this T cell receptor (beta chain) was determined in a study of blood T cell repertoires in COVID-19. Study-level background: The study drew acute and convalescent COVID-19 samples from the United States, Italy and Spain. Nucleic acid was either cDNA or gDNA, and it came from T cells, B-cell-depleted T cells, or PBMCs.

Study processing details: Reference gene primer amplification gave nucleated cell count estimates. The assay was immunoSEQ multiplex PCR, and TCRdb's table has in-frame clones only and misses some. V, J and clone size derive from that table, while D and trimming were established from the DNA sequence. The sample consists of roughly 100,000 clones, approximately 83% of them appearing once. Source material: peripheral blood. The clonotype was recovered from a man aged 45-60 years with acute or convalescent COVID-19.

The CDR3 sequence: CATGSGGGWETQYF. CDR3 bases: TGTGCCACCGGATCAGGGGGCGGGTGGGAGACCCAGTACTTC. The chain carries TRBV24-1 and TRBJ2-5; TRBD1 agrees at 8 bases. The CDR3 loop spans 14 amino acids. Trimming at V came to 9 bases and at J to 5 bases, leaving 10 bases not matched to a gene. The V gene's germline CDR1 is KGHDR and CDR2 SFDVKD.